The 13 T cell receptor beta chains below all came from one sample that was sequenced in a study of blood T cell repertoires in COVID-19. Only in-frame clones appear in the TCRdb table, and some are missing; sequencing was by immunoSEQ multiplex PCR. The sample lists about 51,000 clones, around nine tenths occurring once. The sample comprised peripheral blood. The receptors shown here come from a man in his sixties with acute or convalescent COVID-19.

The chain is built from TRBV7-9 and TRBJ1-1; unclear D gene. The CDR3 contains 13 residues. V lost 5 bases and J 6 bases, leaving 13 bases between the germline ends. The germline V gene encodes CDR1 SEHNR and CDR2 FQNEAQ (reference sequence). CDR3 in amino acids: CASSKERRAEAFF. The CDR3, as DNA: TGTGCCAGCAGCAAAGAGAGGAGGGCTGAAGCTTTCTTT.

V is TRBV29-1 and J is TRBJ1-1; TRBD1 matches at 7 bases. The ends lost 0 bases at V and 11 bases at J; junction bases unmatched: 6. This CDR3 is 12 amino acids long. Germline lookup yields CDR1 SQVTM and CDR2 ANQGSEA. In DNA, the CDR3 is TGCAGCGTTGAAGAAGGAGGGGGCAGGGCTTTCTTT. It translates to CSVEEGGGRAFF.

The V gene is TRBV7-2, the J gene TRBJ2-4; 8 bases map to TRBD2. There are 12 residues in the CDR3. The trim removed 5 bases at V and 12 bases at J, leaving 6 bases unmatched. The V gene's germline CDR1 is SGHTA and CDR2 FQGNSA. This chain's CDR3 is CASSPTSAPQYF. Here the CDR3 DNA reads TGTGCCAGCAGCCCGACTAGCGCCCCTCAGTACTTC.

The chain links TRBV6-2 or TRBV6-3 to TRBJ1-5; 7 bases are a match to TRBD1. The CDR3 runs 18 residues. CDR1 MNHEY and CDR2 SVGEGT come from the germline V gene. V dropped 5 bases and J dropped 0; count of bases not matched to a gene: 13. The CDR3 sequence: CASSRDDRQGYSNQPQHF. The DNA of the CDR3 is TGTGCCAGCAGTAGAGACGACAGACAGGGCTATAGCAATCAGCCCCAGCATTTT.

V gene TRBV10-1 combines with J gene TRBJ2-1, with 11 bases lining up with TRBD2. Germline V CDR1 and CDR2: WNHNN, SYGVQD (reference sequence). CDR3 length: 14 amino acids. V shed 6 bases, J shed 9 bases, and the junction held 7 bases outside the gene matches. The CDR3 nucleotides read TGCGCCAGCAGCTTTAGCGGGGGGGCGGGTGAGCAGTTCTTC. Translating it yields CASSFSGGAGEQFF.

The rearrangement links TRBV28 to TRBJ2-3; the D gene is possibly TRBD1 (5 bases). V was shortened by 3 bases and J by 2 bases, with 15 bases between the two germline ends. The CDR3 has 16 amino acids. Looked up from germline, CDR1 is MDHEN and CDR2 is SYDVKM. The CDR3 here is CASSFQGPRHTDTQYF. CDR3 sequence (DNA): TGTGCCAGCAGTTTTCAGGGCCCCCGCCACACAGATACGCAGTATTTT.

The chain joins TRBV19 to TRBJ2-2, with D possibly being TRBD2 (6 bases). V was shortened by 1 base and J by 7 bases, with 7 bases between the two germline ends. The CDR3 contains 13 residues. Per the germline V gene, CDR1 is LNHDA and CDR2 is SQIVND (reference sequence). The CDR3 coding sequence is TGTGCCAGTAGTATAGGGGGGGTCGGGGAGCTGTTTTTT. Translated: CASSIGGVGELFF. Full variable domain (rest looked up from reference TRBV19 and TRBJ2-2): DGGITQSPKYLFRKEGQNVTLSCEQNLNHDAMYWYRQDPGQGLRLIYYSQIVNDFQKGDIAEGYSVSREKKESFPLTVTSAQKNPTAFYLCASSIGGVGELFFGEGSRLTVL.

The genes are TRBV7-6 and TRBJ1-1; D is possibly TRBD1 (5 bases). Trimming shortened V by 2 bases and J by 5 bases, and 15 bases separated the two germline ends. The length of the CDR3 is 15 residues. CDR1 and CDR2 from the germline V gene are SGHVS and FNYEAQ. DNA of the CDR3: TGTGCCAGCAGCTTAATTAGGACATCGGAGACTGAAGCTTTCTTT. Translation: CASSLIRTSETEAFF.

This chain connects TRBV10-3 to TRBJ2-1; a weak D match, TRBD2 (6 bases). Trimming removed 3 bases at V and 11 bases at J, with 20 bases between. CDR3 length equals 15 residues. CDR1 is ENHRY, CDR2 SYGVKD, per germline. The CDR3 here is CAISDSAGTPEKQFF. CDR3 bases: TGTGCCATCAGTGACTCAGCCGGGACTCCTGAAAAGCAGTTCTTC.

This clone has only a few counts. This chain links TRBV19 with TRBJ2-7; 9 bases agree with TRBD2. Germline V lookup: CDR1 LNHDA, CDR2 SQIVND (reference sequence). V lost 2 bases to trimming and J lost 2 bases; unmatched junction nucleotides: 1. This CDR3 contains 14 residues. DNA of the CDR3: TGTGCCAGTAGTATACTAGCGGGGACCTACGAGCAGTACTTC. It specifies CASSILAGTYEQYF.

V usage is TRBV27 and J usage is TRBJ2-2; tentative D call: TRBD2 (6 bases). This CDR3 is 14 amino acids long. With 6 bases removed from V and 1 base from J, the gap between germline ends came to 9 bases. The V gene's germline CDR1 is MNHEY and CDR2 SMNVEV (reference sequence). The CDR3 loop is CASREGGNTGELFF. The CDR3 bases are TGTGCCAGCAGAGAGGGAGGGAACACCGGGGAGCTGTTTTTT.

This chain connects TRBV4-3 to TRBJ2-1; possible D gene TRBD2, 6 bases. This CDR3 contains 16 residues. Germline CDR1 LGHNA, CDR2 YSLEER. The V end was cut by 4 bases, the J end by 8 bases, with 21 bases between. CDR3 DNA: TGCGCCAGCAGCCGTACGTGGGCGGGGCTCGTGGATGAGCAGTTCTTC. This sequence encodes CASSRTWAGLVDEQFF.

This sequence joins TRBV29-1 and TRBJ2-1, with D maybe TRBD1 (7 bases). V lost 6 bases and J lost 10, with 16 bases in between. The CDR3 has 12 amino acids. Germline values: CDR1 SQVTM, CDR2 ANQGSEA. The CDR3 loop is CSVWIGGQEQFF. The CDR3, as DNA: TGCAGCGTGTGGATCGGGGGACAGGAGCAGTTCTTC.